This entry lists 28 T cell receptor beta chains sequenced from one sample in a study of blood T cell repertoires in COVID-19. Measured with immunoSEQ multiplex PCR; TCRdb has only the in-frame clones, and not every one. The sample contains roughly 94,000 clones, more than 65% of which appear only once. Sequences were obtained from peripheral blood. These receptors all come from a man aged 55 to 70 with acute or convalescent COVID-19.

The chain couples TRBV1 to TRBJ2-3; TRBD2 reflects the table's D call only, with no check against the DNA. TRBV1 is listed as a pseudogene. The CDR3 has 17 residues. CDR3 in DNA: TGCACCAGCAGCCAACTGGCTAAGGGGGGGCCAATGGATACGCAGTATTTT. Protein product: CTSSQLAKGGPMDTQYF.

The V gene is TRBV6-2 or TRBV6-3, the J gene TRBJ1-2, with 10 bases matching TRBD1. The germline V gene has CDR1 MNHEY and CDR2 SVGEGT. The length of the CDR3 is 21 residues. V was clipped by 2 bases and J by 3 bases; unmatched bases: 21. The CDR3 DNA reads TGTGCCAGCAGTTACACCACACCGAGGCGGACAGGGGGAAGTTTGGACTATGGCTACACCTTC. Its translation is CASSYTTPRRTGGSLDYGYTF.

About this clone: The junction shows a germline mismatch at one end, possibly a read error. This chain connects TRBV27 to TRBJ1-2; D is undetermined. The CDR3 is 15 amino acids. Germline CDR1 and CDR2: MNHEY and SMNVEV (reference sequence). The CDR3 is CASSFDGKTNYGYTF. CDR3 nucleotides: TGTGCCAGCAGTTTCGACGGGAAAACCAACTACGGCTACACCTTC.

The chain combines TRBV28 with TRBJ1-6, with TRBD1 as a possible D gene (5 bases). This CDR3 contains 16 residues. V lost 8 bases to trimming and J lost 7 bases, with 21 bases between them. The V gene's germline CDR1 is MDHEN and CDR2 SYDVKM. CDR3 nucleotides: TGTGCCAGCGCAAGGCTTGGGGCCCAAAAAAATTCACCCCTCCACTTT. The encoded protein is CASARLGAQKNSPLHF.

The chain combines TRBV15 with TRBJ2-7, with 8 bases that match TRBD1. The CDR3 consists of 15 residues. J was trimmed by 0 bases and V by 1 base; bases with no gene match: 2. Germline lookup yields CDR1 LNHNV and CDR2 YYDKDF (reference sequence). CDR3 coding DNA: TGTGCCACCAGCAGAGGAGGGACAGGCTCCTACGAGCAGTACGTC. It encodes CATSRGGTGSYEQYV.

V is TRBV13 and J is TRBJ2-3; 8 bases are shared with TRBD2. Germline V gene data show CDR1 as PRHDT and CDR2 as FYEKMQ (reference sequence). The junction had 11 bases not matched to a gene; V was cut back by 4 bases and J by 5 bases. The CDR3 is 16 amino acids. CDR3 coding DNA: TGTGCCAGCAGCTCCCCGCGCCGGGGGGGCATAGATACGCAGTATTTT. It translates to CASSSPRRGGIDTQYF.

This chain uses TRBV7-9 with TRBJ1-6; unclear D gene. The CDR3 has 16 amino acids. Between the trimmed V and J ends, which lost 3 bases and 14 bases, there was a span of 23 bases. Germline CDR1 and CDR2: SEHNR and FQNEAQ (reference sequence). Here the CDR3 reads CASSFLPHSPGFTLHF. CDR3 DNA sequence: TGTGCCAGCAGCTTCCTCCCCCACTCACCGGGGTTCACCCTCCACTTT.

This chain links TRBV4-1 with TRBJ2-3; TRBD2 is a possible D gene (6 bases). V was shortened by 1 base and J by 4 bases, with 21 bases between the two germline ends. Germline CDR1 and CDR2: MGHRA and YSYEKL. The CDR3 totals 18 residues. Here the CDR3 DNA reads TGCGCCAGCAGCCAAGGGGTCATAGTGGGGGGTATCTCAGATACGCAGTATTTT. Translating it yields CASSQGVIVGGISDTQYF.

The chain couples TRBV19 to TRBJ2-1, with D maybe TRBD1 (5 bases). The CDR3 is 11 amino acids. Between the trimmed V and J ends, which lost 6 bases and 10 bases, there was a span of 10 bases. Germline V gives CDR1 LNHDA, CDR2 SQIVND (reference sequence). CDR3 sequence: CASSLPGEQFF. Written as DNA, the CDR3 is TGTGCCAGTAGCCTCCCAGGGGAGCAGTTCTTC.

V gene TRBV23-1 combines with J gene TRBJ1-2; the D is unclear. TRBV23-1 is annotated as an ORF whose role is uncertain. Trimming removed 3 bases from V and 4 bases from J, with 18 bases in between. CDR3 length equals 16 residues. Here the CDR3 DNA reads TGCGCCAGCAGTCATTCTTTGGGCAGTCTCTGCTATGGCTACACCTTC. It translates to CASSHSLGSLCYGYTF.

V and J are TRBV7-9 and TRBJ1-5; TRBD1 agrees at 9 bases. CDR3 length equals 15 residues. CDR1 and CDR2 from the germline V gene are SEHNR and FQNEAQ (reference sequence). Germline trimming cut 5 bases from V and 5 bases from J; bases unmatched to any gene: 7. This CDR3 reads CASSLGTGQDQPQHF. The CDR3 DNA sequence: TGTGCCAGCAGCCTCGGGACAGGGCAGGATCAGCCCCAGCATTTT.

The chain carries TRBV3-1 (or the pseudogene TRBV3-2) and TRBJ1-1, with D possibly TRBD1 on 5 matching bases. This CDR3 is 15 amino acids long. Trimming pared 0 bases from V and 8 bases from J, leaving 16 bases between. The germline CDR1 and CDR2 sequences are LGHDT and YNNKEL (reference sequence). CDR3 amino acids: CASSQERGGMGEAFF. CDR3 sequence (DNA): TGTGCCAGCAGCCAAGAGCGCGGGGGTATGGGGGAAGCTTTCTTT.

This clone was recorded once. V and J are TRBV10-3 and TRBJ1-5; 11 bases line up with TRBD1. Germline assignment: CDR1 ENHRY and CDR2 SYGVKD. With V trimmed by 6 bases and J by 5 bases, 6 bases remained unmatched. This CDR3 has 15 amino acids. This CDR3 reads CAISPGQGVDQPQHF. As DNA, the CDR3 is TGTGCCATCAGCCCGGGACAGGGGGTCGATCAGCCCCAGCATTTT.

Written as DNA, the CDR3 is TGTGCCAGCAGTTACTCACACTCCTACGAGCAGTACTTC. Its protein product is CASSYSHSYEQYF. The chain combines TRBV6-5 with TRBJ2-7, with D unresolved. V was trimmed by 0 bases and J by 0 bases, leaving 3 bases between them. CDR1 and CDR2 (germline): MNHEY, SVGAGI. The CDR3 runs 13 residues.

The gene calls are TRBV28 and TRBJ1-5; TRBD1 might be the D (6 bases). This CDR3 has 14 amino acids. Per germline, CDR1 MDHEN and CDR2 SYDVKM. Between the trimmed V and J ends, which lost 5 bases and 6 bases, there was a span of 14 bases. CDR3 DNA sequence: TGTGCCAGCAGTGGTGAAAGGGGGAGTCAGCCCCAGCATTTT. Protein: CASSGERGSQPQHF. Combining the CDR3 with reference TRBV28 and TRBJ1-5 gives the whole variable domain DVKVTQSSRYLVKRTGEKVFLECVQDMDHENMFWYRQDPGLGLRLIYFSYDVKMKEKGDIPEGYSVSREKKERFSLILESASTNQTSMYLCASSGERGSQPQHFGDGTRLSIL.

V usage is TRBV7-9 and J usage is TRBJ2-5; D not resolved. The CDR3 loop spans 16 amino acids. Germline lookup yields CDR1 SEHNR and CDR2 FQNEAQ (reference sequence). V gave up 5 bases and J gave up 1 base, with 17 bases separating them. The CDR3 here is CASSEPQVTRQETQYF. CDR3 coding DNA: TGTGCCAGCAGCGAGCCGCAGGTCACCCGCCAAGAGACCCAGTACTTC.

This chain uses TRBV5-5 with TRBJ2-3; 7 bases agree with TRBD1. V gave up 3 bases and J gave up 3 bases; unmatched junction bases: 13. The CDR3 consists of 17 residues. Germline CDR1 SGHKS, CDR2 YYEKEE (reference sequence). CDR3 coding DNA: TGTGCCAGCAGCTGGTCCCCCACGACAGGGTCAACAGATACGCAGTATTTT. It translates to CASSWSPTTGSTDTQYF.

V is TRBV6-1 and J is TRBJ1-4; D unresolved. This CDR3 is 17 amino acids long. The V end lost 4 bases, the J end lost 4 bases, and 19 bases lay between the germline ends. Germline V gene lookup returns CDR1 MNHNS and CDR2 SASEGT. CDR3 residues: CASSATRRGGNNEKLFF. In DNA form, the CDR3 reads TGTGCCAGCAGTGCCACCCGCCGGGGTGGAAATAATGAAAAACTGTTTTTT.

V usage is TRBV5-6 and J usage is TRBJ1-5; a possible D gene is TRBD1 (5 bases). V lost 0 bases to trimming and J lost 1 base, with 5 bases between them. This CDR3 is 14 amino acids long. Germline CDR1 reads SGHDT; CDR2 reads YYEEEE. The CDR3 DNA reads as TGTGCCAGCAGCTTGGACAGGAGCAATCAGCCCCAGCATTTT. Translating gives CASSLDRSNQPQHF.

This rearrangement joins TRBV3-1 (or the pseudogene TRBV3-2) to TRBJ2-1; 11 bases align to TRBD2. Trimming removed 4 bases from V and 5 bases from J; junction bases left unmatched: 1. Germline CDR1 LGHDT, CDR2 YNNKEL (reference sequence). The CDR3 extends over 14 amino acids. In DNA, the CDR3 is TGTGCCAGCAGCCGTAGCGGGGGGGACAATGAGCAGTTCTTC. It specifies CASSRSGGDNEQFF.

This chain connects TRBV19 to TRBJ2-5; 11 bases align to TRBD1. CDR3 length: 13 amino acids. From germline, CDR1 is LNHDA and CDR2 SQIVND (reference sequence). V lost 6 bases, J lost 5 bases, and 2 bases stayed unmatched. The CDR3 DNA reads TGTGCCAGTAGGGGGGACAGGGGGGAGACCCAGTACTTC. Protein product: CASRGDRGETQYF. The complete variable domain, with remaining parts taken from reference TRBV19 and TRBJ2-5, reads DGGITQSPKYLFRKEGQNVTLSCEQNLNHDAMYWYRQDPGQGLRLIYYSQIVNDFQKGDIAEGYSVSREKKESFPLTVTSAQKNPTAFYLCASRGDRGETQYFGPGTRLLVL.

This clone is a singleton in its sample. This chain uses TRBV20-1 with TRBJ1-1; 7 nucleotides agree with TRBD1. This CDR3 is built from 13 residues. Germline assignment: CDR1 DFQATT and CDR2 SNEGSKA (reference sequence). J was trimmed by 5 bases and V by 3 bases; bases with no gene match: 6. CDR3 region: CSASEGARTEAFF. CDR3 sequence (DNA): TGCAGTGCTAGTGAGGGGGCGAGGACTGAAGCTTTCTTT.

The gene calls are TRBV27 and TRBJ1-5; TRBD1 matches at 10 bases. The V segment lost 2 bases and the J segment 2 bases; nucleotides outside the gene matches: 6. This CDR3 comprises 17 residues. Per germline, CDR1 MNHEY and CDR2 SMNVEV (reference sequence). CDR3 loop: CASSLTQTGGRNQPQHF. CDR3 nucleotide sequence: TGTGCCAGCAGTTTAACACAGACAGGGGGCCGCAATCAGCCCCAGCATTTT.

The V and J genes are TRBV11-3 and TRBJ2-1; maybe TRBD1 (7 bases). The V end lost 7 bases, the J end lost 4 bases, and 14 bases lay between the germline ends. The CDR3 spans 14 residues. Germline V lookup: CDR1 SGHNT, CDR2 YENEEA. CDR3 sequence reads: CASKVAGGYNEQFF. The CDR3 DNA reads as TGTGCCAGCAAGGTAGCAGGGGGGTACAATGAGCAGTTCTTC.

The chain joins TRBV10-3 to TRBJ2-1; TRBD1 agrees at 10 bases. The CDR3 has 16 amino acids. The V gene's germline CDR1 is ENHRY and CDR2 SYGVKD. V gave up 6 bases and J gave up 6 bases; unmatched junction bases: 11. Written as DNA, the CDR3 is TGTGCCATCAGCCAGATGGGACAGGGGAGAAGCAATGAGCAGTTCTTC. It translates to CAISQMGQGRSNEQFF.

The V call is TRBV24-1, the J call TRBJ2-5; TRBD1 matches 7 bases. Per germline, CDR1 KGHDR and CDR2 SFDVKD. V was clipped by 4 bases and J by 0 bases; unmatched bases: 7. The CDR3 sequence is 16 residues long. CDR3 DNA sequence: TGTGCCACCAGTGACTCCACCGGGACAGACCAAGAGACCCAGTACTTC. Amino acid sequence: CATSDSTGTDQETQYF.

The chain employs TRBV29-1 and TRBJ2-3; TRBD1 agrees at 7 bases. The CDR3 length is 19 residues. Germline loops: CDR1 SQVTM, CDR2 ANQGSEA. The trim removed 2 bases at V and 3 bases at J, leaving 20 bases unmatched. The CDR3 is CSVESLWDRPTLGTDTQYF. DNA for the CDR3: TGCAGCGTTGAATCACTCTGGGACAGACCGACCCTAGGGACAGATACGCAGTATTTT.

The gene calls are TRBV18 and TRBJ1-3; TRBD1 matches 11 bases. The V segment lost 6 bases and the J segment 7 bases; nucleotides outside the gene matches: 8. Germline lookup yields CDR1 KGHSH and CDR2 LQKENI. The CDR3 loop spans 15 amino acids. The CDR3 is CASSQGQGGTNTIYF. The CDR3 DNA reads TGTGCCAGCTCCCAGGGACAGGGGGGCACGAACACCATATATTTT.